These 16 T cell receptor beta chains were all obtained from the same sample, sequenced in a study of OX40 agonist ivuxolimab in advanced cancers. Profiled with immunoSEQ multiplex PCR; TCRdb holds only in-frame clones, not every one. Of some 50,000 clones listed, 84% are singletons. This sample comprised CD4+ or CD8+ T cells sorted from blood, obtained in a trial of the OX40 agonist ivuxolimab. The source of these receptors is an adult with an advanced solid tumor such as melanoma, head and neck, liver or kidney cancer.

The gene calls are TRBV6-5 and TRBJ2-7; D remains unclear. This CDR3 comprises 14 residues. V dropped 0 bases and J dropped 5 bases, with 11 bases sitting between them. The germline CDR1 and CDR2 sequences are MNHEY and SVGAGI. The CDR3 spells CASSYSGAQDEQYF. DNA for the CDR3: TGTGCCAGCAGTTACTCTGGCGCCCAAGACGAGCAGTACTTC.

The chain joins TRBV5-1 to TRBJ2-5, with D perhaps given as TRBD1 or TRBD2 (6 bases each). The CDR3 covers 15 residues. V was shortened by 4 bases and J by 2 bases, with 15 bases between the two germline ends. CDR1 SGHRS and CDR2 YFSETQ come from the germline V gene. The CDR3 loop is CASSRGRGLQETQYF. The DNA of the CDR3 is TGCGCCAGCAGCCGGGGGCGCGGACTGCAAGAGACCCAGTACTTC. The full variable domain, in which reference TRBV5-1 and TRBJ2-5 provide the parts outside the CDR3, is KAGVTQTPRYLIKTRGQQVTLSCSPISGHRSVSWYQQTPGQGLQFLFEYFSETQRNKGNFPGRFSGRQFSNSRSEMNVSTLELGDSALYLCASSRGRGLQETQYFGPGTRLLVL.

The rearrangement joins TRBV6-1 to TRBJ2-5; TRBD1 matches at 9 bases. CDR1 is MNHNS and CDR2 is SASEGT in the germline V gene. J gave up 5 bases and V 1 base, and 5 bases lay outside the gene matches. The CDR3 totals 15 residues. CDR3 coding DNA: TGTGCCAGCAGTGAAGACGGGACAGGGACCGAGACCCAGTACTTC. Residues: CASSEDGTGTETQYF.

The chain's CDR3 is CASSRRGAVDTQYF. The CDR3 nucleotides read TGTGCCAGCAGTCGCCGGGGGGCCGTAGATACGCAGTATTTT. The rearrangement joins TRBV27 to TRBJ2-3; weak D call: TRBD2 (7 bases). The germline gives CDR1 MNHEY, CDR2 SMNVEV (reference sequence). The CDR3 is made up of 14 amino acids. V was cut by 5 bases and J by 5 bases, with 14 bases left in between.

The chain links TRBV7-6 to TRBJ2-7, with 10 bases that match TRBD2. J lost 1 base, V lost 5 bases, and 5 bases had no gene match. This CDR3 is 15 amino acids long. CDR1 and CDR2 from the germline V gene are SGHVS and FNYEAQ. The CDR3 sequence is CASSPAGGASYEQYF. In DNA, the CDR3 is TGTGCCAGCAGCCCAGCGGGAGGGGCATCCTACGAGCAGTACTTC.

This clone was counted between two and nine times. The genes are TRBV10-3 and TRBJ1-2; tentatively, D is TRBD1 (5 bases). This CDR3 is 14 amino acids long. V lost 6 bases to trimming and J lost 8 bases, with 19 bases between them. Germline V CDR1 and CDR2: ENHRY, SYGVKD. In DNA form, the CDR3 reads TGTGCCATCAGGGTCGAGGGGTTCGAGGACGGCTACACCTTC. Translated: CAIRVEGFEDGYTF.

The chain links TRBV15 to TRBJ2-2, with TRBD2 identical over 13 bases. CDR1 and CDR2 (germline): LNHNV, YYDKDF (reference sequence). The CDR3 has 17 amino acids. The ends lost 5 bases at V and 3 bases at J; junction bases unmatched: 6. The CDR3 region is CATSPTSGRAHTGELFF. The CDR3 nucleotides read TGTGCCACCAGCCCTACTAGCGGGAGGGCCCACACCGGGGAGCTGTTTTTT. Variable domain in full (rest from reference TRBV15 and TRBJ2-2): DAMVIQNPRYQVTQFGKPVTLSCSQTLNHNVMYWYQQKSSQAPKLLFHYYDKDFNNEADTPDNFQSRRPNTSFCFLDIRSPGLGDTAMYLCATSPTSGRAHTGELFFGEGSRLTVL.

This clone occurred a few times. The rearrangement uses TRBV28 and TRBJ1-3; D possibly corresponds to TRBD1 (5 bases). This CDR3 is 14 amino acids long. V was trimmed by 5 bases and J by 3 bases, leaving 11 bases between them. Germline-derived CDR1 and CDR2 are MDHEN and SYDVKM. The DNA for the CDR3 is TGTGCCAGCAGTAAGACAGTGTTTGGAAACACCATATATTTT. Protein product: CASSKTVFGNTIYF. The whole variable domain, filled in from reference TRBV28 and TRBJ1-3, reads DVKVTQSSRYLVKRTGEKVFLECVQDMDHENMFWYRQDPGLGLRLIYFSYDVKMKEKGDIPEGYSVSREKKERFSLILESASTNQTSMYLCASSKTVFGNTIYFGEGSWLTVV.

The CDR3 coding sequence is TGTGCCAGCAGCTTAGGACTAGCGAAGAACCAAGAGACCCAGTACTTC. Its protein is CASSLGLAKNQETQYF. The V gene is TRBV7-2, the J gene TRBJ2-5, with 8 bases aligning to TRBD2. The J segment lost 0 bases and the V segment lost 1 base, leaving 4 bases of the junction unmatched. Per germline, CDR1 SGHTA and CDR2 FQGNSA. The CDR3 runs to 16 residues.

CDR3 residues: CASSPGLAEPFSYEQYF. DNA of the CDR3: TGTGCCAGCAGCCCGGGACTAGCGGAGCCTTTCTCCTACGAGCAGTACTTC. The chain joins TRBV4-2 to TRBJ2-7; 11 bases are a match to TRBD2. This CDR3 spans 17 amino acids. The V gene's germline CDR1 is LGHNA and CDR2 YNFKEQ. J gave up 0 bases and V 4 bases, and 8 bases lay outside the gene matches.

The chain links TRBV6-4 to TRBJ1-1, with D unclear. Trimming took 6 bases from V and 3 from J, leaving 14 bases between them. The CDR3 spans 14 residues. The germline CDR1 and CDR2 sequences are MRHNA and SNTAGT. The CDR3 spells CASRVASLYTEAFF. CDR3 in DNA: TGTGCCAGCAGGGTGGCAAGTCTTTACACTGAAGCTTTCTTT.

This sequence joins TRBV7-6 and TRBJ1-5; the match to TRBD1 covers 7 bases. The CDR3 sequence is 16 residues long. Germline values: CDR1 SGHVS, CDR2 FNYEAQ. The J segment lost 1 base and the V segment lost 5 bases, leaving 8 bases of the junction unmatched. CDR3 nucleotides: TGTGCCAGCAGCATAGGAGGGGGCAGGAGCAATCAGCCCCAGCATTTT. Amino acids: CASSIGGGRSNQPQHF.

V and J are TRBV6-5 and TRBJ2-2, with D tentatively TRBD2 (6 bases). V was pared by 10 bases and J by 2 bases, with 14 bases between. The CDR3 length is 14 residues. Germline V gene sequence: CDR1 MNHEY, CDR2 SVGAGI. The CDR3 DNA follows: TGTGCCACCCGTGGGACTCTTAACACCGGGGAGCTGTTTTTT. Translating it yields CATRGTLNTGELFF.

The table lists this clone with a count of one. The V and J genes are TRBV7-9 and TRBJ2-7; no definite D call. CDR3 length: 11 amino acids. Trimming stripped 5 bases from V and 5 bases from J, with 7 bases between. CDR1 SEHNR and CDR2 FQNEAQ come from the germline V gene (reference sequence). The CDR3 spells CASSVANEQYF. The DNA for the CDR3 is TGTGCCAGCAGCGTCGCAAACGAGCAGTACTTC.

This clone has just one count. The genes are TRBV28 and TRBJ1-5, with TRBD1 as a possible D gene (6 bases). CDR1 and CDR2 (germline): MDHEN, SYDVKM. The V and J ends lost 7 bases and 4 bases respectively, with 11 bases between them. This CDR3 has 13 amino acids. CDR3 loop: CASIHGTNQPQHF. In DNA form, the CDR3 reads TGTGCCAGCATCCACGGGACAAATCAGCCCCAGCATTTT.

The CDR3 loop is CSVDSVAPDTQYF. The CDR3 DNA reads TGCAGCGTTGATTCAGTCGCTCCAGATACGCAGTATTTT. The chain employs TRBV29-1 and TRBJ2-3; D unresolved. CDR1 and CDR2 (germline): SQVTM, ANQGSEA. Trimming left V 3 bases short and J 4 bases short, with 11 bases between. The CDR3 extends over 13 amino acids.